The 12 T cell receptor beta chains below come from one sample, sequenced in a study of T cells expressing NK-cell markers. TCRdb re-called the 5' RACE reads; every CDR3 protein appears as one record, without DNA. The sample table sets out a few hundred thousand distinct CDR3 sequences. Material for sequencing was blood T cells: a sorted CD56 or NKG2C T cell subset, CD4+ or CD8+ T cells, or bulk PBMC T cells (not recorded which). The receptors stem from a man aged 18-75 years in good health.

This chain links TRBV18 with TRBJ2-3; TCRdb calls TRBD2, which cannot be checked without DNA. The germline gives CDR1 KGHSH, CDR2 LQKENI. The CDR3 extends over 18 amino acids. The CDR3 sequence: CASSAIAQTSGSTDTQYF.

The chain links TRBV6-1 to TRBJ1-2; TCRdb returns TRBD1, unconfirmable since there is no DNA. Germline V gives CDR1 MNHNS, CDR2 SASEGT. This CDR3 spans 14 amino acids. The CDR3 loop reads CASSADRGHYGYTF.

CDR3 amino acids: CASSPLRDRLFSGANVLTF. The V call is TRBV12-3 or TRBV12-4, the J call TRBJ2-6; TCRdb picks TRBD1, but there is no DNA to check that call. The CDR3 runs to 19 residues.

The rearrangement links TRBV7-7 to TRBJ2-7; the D call of TRBD1 rests on TCRdb alone, since no DNA is present to check it. This CDR3 has 15 residues. Germline CDR1 is SSHAT and CDR2 is FNYEAQ (reference sequence). CDR3 sequence reads: CASSLGSGQIYEQYF. Drawing the rest from reference TRBV7-7 and TRBJ2-7, the complete variable domain is GAGVSQSPRYKVTKRGQDVTLRCDPISSHATLYWYQQALGQGPEFLTYFNYEAQPDKSGLPSDRFSAERPEGSISTLTIQRTEQRDSAMYRCASSLGSGQIYEQYFGPGTRLTVT.

The CDR3 protein is CASSEFQGGSYNEQFF. This chain joins TRBV25-1 and TRBJ2-1. The germline CDR1 and CDR2 sequences are MGHDK and SYGVNS. CDR3 length equals 16 residues. Combining the CDR3 with reference TRBV25-1 and TRBJ2-1 gives the whole variable domain EADIYQTPRYLVIGTGKKITLECSQTMGHDKMYWYQQDPGMELHLIHYSYGVNSTEKGDLSSESTVSRIRTEHFPLTLESARPSHTSQYLCASSEFQGGSYNEQFFGPGTRLTVL.

The chain recombines TRBV18 with TRBJ2-1; TCRdb's D call, TRBD2, is unchecked because there is no DNA. From germline, CDR1 is KGHSH and CDR2 LQKENI. CDR3 length: 15 amino acids. CDR3 amino acids: CASSPVGGARKEQFF.

This chain connects TRBV12-3 or TRBV12-4 to TRBJ1-1; with no DNA, the TCRdb D assignment of TRBD1 cannot be verified. The CDR3 is made up of 17 amino acids. CDR3 residues: CASSLAQWGQKNTEAFF.

The chain has TRBV21-1 and TRBJ2-7; the D call from TCRdb, TRBD1, cannot be confirmed without DNA. TRBV21-1 is reported as a pseudogene. The CDR3 length is 16 residues. The CDR3 here is CASSKDRGRATYEQYF.

This chain connects TRBV28 to TRBJ2-1. The CDR3 is made up of 11 amino acids. From germline, CDR1 is MDHEN and CDR2 SYDVKM. The CDR3 sequence: CASSFSVRQFF.

CDR3: CASSEDRVYDEQYF. The chain has TRBV6-1 and TRBJ2-7; TCRdb returns TRBD1, unconfirmable since there is no DNA. Germline CDR1 is MNHNS and CDR2 is SASEGT. The CDR3 runs to 14 residues.

V usage is TRBV6-1 and J usage is TRBJ2-7. The CDR3 runs to 14 residues. Germline CDR1 is MNHNS and CDR2 is SASEGT. The CDR3 spells CASSDRLPSYEQYF.

This chain uses TRBV6-2 or TRBV6-3 with TRBJ2-6; TCRdb calls TRBD2, which cannot be checked without DNA. Germline V CDR1 and CDR2: MNHEY, SVGEGT. The CDR3 is made up of 16 amino acids. CDR3 amino acids: CASKRAQSSGANVLTF.